One T cell receptor (beta chain) is described in this entry. The assay was immunoSEQ multiplex PCR, and TCRdb's table has in-frame clones only and misses some. The repertoire holds hundreds of thousands of clones, with roughly 88% as singletons. The data stem from a study of blood T cell repertoires in COVID-19. The sequenced sample was peripheral blood. The TCR sequence derives from a woman aged 25 to 39 with active or convalescent COVID-19.

CDR3 bases: TGTGCCAGCACCCAGGACAGGGGACTCACAGATACGCAGTATTTT. Translating it yields CASTQDRGLTDTQYF. The chain couples TRBV18 to TRBJ2-3; TRBD1 matches 9 bases. In germline, CDR1 is KGHSH, CDR2 LQKENI. CDR3 length: 15 residues. The ends lost 8 bases at V and 2 bases at J; junction bases unmatched: 8.